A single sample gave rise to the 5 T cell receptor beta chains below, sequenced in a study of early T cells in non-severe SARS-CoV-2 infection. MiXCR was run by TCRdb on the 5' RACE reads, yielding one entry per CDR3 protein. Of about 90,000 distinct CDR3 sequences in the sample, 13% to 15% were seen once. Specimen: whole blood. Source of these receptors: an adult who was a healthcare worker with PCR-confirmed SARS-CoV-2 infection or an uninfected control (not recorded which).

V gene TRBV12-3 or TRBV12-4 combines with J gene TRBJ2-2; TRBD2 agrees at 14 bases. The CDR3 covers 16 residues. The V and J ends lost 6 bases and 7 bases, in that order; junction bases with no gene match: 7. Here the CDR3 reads CASSQGLAGVGGELFF. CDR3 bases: TGTGCCAGCAGCCAGGGACTAGCGGGAGTAGGCGGGGAGCTGTTTTTT.

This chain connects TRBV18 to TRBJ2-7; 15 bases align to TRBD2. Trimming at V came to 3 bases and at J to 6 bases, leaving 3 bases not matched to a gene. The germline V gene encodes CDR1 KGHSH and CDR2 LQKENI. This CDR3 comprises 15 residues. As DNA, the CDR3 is TGTGCCAGCTCACCGGGACTAGCGGGGGGACCCGAGCAGTACTTC. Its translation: CASSPGLAGGPEQYF.

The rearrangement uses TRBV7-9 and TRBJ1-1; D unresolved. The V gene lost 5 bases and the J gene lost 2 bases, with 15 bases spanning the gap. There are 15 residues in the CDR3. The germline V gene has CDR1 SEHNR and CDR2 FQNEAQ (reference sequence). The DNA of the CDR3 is TGTGCCAGCAGCGGGTGGGTAGGGATAAACACTGAAGCTTTCTTT. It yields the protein CASSGWVGINTEAFF.

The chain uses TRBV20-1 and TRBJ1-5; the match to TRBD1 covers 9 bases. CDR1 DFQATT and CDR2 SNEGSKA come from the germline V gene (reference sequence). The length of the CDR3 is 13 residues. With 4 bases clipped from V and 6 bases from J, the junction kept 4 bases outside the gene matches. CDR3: CSATTGGSQPQHF. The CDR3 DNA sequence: TGCAGTGCTACGACAGGGGGGTCTCAGCCCCAGCATTTT.

The CDR3 bases are TGCAGCGTGGGCCGGGGAGGAGACACCATATATTTT. Translated: CSVGRGGDTIYF. The V and J genes are TRBV29-1 and TRBJ1-3; the D is unclear. Trimming left V 6 bases short and J 8 bases short, with 14 bases between. From germline, CDR1 is SQVTM and CDR2 ANQGSEA. The CDR3 has 12 residues.